The 19 T cell receptor delta chains listed next were all sequenced from one sample in a study of gamma-delta chains in newborns, infants, children. TCRdb used CATT to re-call clones from the reads. The sample includes roughly 10,000 delta-chain clones, approximately 22% of them seen just once. The sequenced sample consisted of blood. The receptors shown here come from a child who was a newborn, infant or young child, either healthy, febrile or measles-vaccinated (not recorded which).

By sample share, this clone is medium-sized. The rearrangement uses TRDV2 and TRDJ3, with TRDD3 matching 8 bases. With 3 bases clipped from V and 0 bases from J, the junction kept 9 bases outside the gene matches. Germline V gene data show CDR1 as GEAIGNYY and CDR2 as EKD. The CDR3 is 19 amino acids. The CDR3 DNA is TGTGCCTGTGACTTCACTGGGGGTCGTAGCTCCTGGGACACCCGACAGATGTTTTTC. Translating gives CACDFTGGRSSWDTRQMFF.

This clone is labeled as medium-sized. The chain employs TRDV2 and TRDJ3, with D unresolved. The CDR3 has 18 amino acids. Between the trimmed V and J ends, which lost 0 bases and 1 base, there was a span of 12 bases. Germline values: CDR1 GEAIGNYY, CDR2 EKD. Here the CDR3 reads CACDTGSIVSWDTRQMFF. The CDR3 DNA sequence: TGTGCCTGTGACACCGGGTCAATCGTTTCCTGGGACACCCGACAGATGTTTTTC.

On this clone itself: This could be a read error, since a much larger clone is one nucleotide away. This same CDR3 is encoded by further DNA sequences in the sample. The rearrangement joins TRDV2 to TRDJ1, with TRDD3 as a possible D gene (6 bases). V dropped 0 bases and J dropped 5 bases, with 12 bases sitting between them. The V gene's germline CDR1 is GEAIGNYY and CDR2 EKD. This CDR3 contains 14 residues. The CDR3 sequence: CACDTVGISDKLIF. The CDR3 DNA reads TGTGCCTGTGACACCGTGGGGATTTCGGATAAACTCATCTTT.

With regard to this clone: Compared with germline, one end of the junction differs, possibly owing to a read error. This chain joins TRDV2 and TRDJ1; 7 bases fit TRDD2. The CDR3 length is 20 residues. CDR1 GEAIGNYY and CDR2 EKD come from the germline V gene. Written as DNA, the CDR3 is TGTGCCTGTGACTCTTTCTTTCCTACTGAGGGTGATATGCACACCGATACACTCATCTTT. Amino acid sequence: CACDSFFPTEGDMHTDTLIF.

A word on this clone: It may be a read error: a sequence one base away is much more abundant. V is TRDV2 and J is TRDJ3; TRDD3 matches 13 bases. The V gene's germline CDR1 is GEAIGNYY and CDR2 EKD. This CDR3 comprises 20 residues. The CDR3 spells CACDRTGGYGVSWDARQMFF. The CDR3 DNA reads TGTGCCTGTGACCGAACTGGGGGATACGGAGTCTCCTGGGACGCCCGACAGATGTTTTTC.

This clone came up a few times. The chain joins TRDV2 to TRDJ1, with 12 bases identical to TRDD3. The germline gives CDR1 GEAIGNYY, CDR2 EKD. Germline trimming cut 3 bases from V and 0 bases from J; bases unmatched to any gene: 13. The CDR3 consists of 19 residues. This chain's CDR3 is CACDLLVLGDTRYTDKLIF. The CDR3, as DNA: TGTGCCTGTGACCTTCTTGTACTGGGGGATACCCGGTACACCGATAAACTCATCTTT.

This clone has more than one count but fewer than ten. V usage is TRDV2 and J usage is TRDJ1, with D perhaps matching TRDD3 (5 bases). This CDR3 comprises 16 residues. Germline V gene lookup returns CDR1 GEAIGNYY and CDR2 EKD. V lost 0 bases, J lost 0 bases, and 13 bases lay in between. In nucleotides, the CDR3 is TGTGCCTGTGACACCGCTGGGACACAATACACCGATAAACTCATCTTT. Its protein product is CACDTAGTQYTDKLIF.

This clone was detected a few times. A junction boundary mismatches the germline segment, possibly from a read error. The J gene is TRDJ1, the V gene TRDV2; a possible D gene is TRDD3 (6 bases). This CDR3 has 15 amino acids. Germline V gene lookup returns CDR1 GEAIGNYY and CDR2 EKD. The CDR3 protein is CARDTIGGDTDKLIF. CDR3 DNA sequence: TGTGCCCGTGACACCATAGGGGGAGACACCGATAAACTCATCTTT.

This clone was seen a handful of times. V usage is TRDV2 and J usage is TRDJ1; the match to TRDD3 covers 13 bases. J was trimmed by 4 bases and V by 3 bases; bases with no gene match: 10. This CDR3 region has 17 residues. Germline V gives CDR1 GEAIGNYY, CDR2 EKD. CDR3 sequence: CACDFVLGDTRVDKLIF. DNA of the CDR3: TGTGCCTGTGACTTCGTACTGGGGGATACGCGGGTCGATAAACTCATCTTT.

The chain joins TRDV2 to TRDJ1; 9 bases fit TRDD3. This CDR3 is built from 18 residues. From germline, CDR1 is GEAIGNYY and CDR2 EKD. J was trimmed by 4 bases and V by 1 base; bases with no gene match: 15. The CDR3 bases are TGTGCCTGTGACACAGGGGGAAATACTGGGGGAAAGATCGATAAACTCATCTTT. It translates to CACDTGGNTGGKIDKLIF.

To note about this clone: This sample also contains other DNA sequences that code for the same CDR3. The chain couples TRDV2 to TRDJ1, with TRDD3 identical over 13 bases. The CDR3 covers 23 residues. Germline CDR1 and CDR2: GEAIGNYY and EKD. Trimming took 1 base from V and 10 from J; bases not matched to a gene: 32. Here the CDR3 reads CACDTAFRTGGYGEGKYTDRLIF. The CDR3 DNA follows: TGTGCCTGTGACACGGCTTTTAGAACTGGGGGATACGGGGAGGGTAAGTACACCGACAGACTCATCTTT.

This clone was seen a few times. The chain recombines TRDV2 with TRDJ1; a weak D match, TRDD3 (6 bases). Germline CDR1 GEAIGNYY, CDR2 EKD. This CDR3 region has 17 residues. V shed 3 bases and J shed 0 bases, with 19 bases lying between them. The CDR3, as DNA: TGTGCCTGTGACTCTGTTGTGGGGGTAGAGTACACCGATAAACTCATCTTT. Translating gives CACDSVVGVEYTDKLIF.

The genes are TRDV3 and TRDJ1; 12 bases align to TRDD3. Germline V CDR1 and CDR2: TVYSNPD, GDNSRS (reference sequence). There are 27 residues in the CDR3. Trimming removed 2 bases from V and 1 base from J; junction bases left unmatched: 41. CDR3 DNA: TGTGCCTTTGATTTCTGCCCGGTGAGCCTCAAGCTTGGGGTAGAGTACTGGGGGATACCCCCCACCGATAAACTCATCTTT. This codes for CAFDFCPVSLKLGVEYWGIPPTDKLIF.

This clone counts as medium-sized. This sequence joins TRDV2 and TRDJ3; 9 nucleotides align to TRDD3. V was pared by 3 bases and J by 1 base, with 6 bases of the junction left unmatched. From germline, CDR1 is GEAIGNYY and CDR2 EKD. There are 18 residues in the CDR3. The CDR3 loop reads CACDLLGEPSWDTRQMFF. The CDR3 DNA follows: TGTGCCTGTGACTTACTGGGGGAACCTTCCTGGGACACCCGACAGATGTTTTTC.

This clone was counted between two and nine times. The chain is built from TRDV2 and TRDJ1, with 10 bases matching TRDD3. V shed 0 bases, J shed 0 bases, and the junction held 18 bases outside the gene matches. This CDR3 region has 21 residues. Germline assignment: CDR1 GEAIGNYY and CDR2 EKD. The CDR3 sequence: CACDTLGPTGGSHPYTDKLIF. CDR3 DNA: TGTGCCTGTGACACCTTAGGCCCTACTGGGGGATCACACCCGTACACCGATAAACTCATCTTT.

The chain employs TRDV2 and TRDJ1, with D possibly TRDD3 on 6 matching bases. CDR3 length: 17 residues. Per the germline V gene, CDR1 is GEAIGNYY and CDR2 is EKD. V lost 0 bases and J lost 0, with 16 bases in between. In DNA, the CDR3 is TGTGCCTGTGACACCGTTGGAATGGGGGGCTACACCGATAAACTCATCTTT. This sequence encodes CACDTVGMGGYTDKLIF.

Turning to this clone: Given a much more abundant clone one base away, this may be a read error. The same CDR3 is also encoded by other DNA sequences in this sample. The chain links TRDV2 to TRDJ1; D perhaps matches TRDD3 (5 bases). V was shortened by 3 bases and J by 4 bases, with 23 bases between the two germline ends. Germline assignment: CDR1 GEAIGNYY and CDR2 EKD. The CDR3 has 17 amino acids. The CDR3 loop is CACDGLGTGGHSDKLIF. DNA for the CDR3: TGTGCCTGTGACGGATTGGGTACTGGAGGACACAGCGATAAACTCATCTTT.

This clone qualifies as medium-sized (0.01 to 0.1%). Other DNA sequences in this specimen translate into the identical CDR3. The chain joins TRDV2 to TRDJ1; D might be TRDD3 (6 bases). Germline CDR1 is GEAIGNYY and CDR2 is EKD. The germline V and J ends were trimmed by 0 bases and 0 bases, with 10 bases remaining between them. This CDR3 has 15 amino acids. The CDR3 DNA is TGTGCCTGTGACACCTTGGGGGCCTACACCGATAAACTCATCTTT. Protein sequence: CACDTLGAYTDKLIF.

In its sample, this clone was seen a few times. The sample contains more than one DNA sequence encoding this CDR3. The chain couples TRDV2 to TRDJ1; TRDD3 matches 12 bases. The V segment lost 3 bases and the J segment 0 bases; nucleotides outside the gene matches: 13. This CDR3 contains 19 residues. The V gene's germline CDR1 is GEAIGNYY and CDR2 EKD. The CDR3 is CACDSLGDTRFPNTDKLIF. CDR3 sequence (DNA): TGTGCCTGTGACTCCCTGGGGGATACGCGCTTTCCGAACACCGATAAACTCATCTTT.